The present TCR beta chain was sequenced within a study of patients and donors after allogeneic stem cell transplantation. One entry per CDR3 protein results from TCRdb running MiXCR on the RT-PCR reads. The sample records roughly 230,000 distinct CDR3 sequences, 12% to 15% being singletons. The CDR3 is made up of 16 amino acids. With V trimmed by 0 bases and J by 1 base, 3 bases remained unmatched. The chain links TRBV12-3 or TRBV12-4 to TRBJ2-3; 8 bases fit TRBD2. The receptor comes from a human donor who was either an allogeneic HSCT recipient or a stem cell or donor lymphocyte infusion donor (not recorded which). It is not recorded whose cells these are; they may come from a transplant donor. The sample comprised blood, either unsorted or a sorted T cell fraction (not recorded which). The CDR3 spells CASSLATAGGTDTQYF. Here the CDR3 DNA reads TGTGCCAGCAGTTTAGCTACAGCGGGGGGCACAGATACGCAGTATTTT.